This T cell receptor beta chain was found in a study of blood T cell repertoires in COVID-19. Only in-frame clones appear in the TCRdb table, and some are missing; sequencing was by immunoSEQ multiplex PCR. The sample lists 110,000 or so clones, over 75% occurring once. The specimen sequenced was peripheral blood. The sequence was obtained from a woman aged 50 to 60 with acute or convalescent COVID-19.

The CDR3 here is CASSVRDTGELFF. In nucleotides, the CDR3 is TGCGCCAGCAGTGTCAGGGACACCGGGGAGCTGTTTTTT. This chain links TRBV10-1 with TRBJ2-2, with D possibly TRBD1 on 5 matching bases. In germline, CDR1 is WNHNN, CDR2 SYGVQD (reference sequence). The CDR3 loop spans 13 amino acids. Trimming cost V 4 bases and J 3 bases, with 6 bases left between them.